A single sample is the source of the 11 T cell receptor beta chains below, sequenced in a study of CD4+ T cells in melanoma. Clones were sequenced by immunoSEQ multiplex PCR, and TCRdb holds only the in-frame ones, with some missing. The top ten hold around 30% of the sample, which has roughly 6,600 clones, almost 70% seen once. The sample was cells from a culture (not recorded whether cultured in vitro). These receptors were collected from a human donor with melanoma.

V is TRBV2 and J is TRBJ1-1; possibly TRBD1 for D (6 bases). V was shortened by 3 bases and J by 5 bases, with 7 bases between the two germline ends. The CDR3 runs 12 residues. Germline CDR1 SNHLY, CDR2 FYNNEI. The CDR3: CASSDQGTEAFF. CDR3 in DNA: TGTGCCAGCAGTGATCAGGGGACTGAAGCTTTCTTT.

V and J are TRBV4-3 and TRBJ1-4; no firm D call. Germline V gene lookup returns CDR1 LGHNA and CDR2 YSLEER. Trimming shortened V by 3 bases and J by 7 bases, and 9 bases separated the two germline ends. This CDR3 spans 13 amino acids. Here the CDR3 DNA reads TGCGCCAGCAGCCAGGATTTCCGTGAAAAACTGTTTTTT. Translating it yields CASSQDFREKLFF.

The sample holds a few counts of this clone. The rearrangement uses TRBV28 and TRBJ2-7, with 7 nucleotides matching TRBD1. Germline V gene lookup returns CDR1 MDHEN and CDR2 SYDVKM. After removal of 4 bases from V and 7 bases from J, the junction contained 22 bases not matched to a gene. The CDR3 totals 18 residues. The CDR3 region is CASSSSPQKGAPFWEQYF. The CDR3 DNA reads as TGTGCCAGCAGTTCATCACCGCAAAAGGGGGCGCCGTTTTGGGAGCAGTACTTC.

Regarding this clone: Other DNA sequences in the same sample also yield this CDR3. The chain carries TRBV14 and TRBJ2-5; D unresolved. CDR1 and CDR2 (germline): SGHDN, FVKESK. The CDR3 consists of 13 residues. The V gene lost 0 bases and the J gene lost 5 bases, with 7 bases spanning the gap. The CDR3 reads CASSQDRLETQYF. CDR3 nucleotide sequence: TGTGCCAGCAGCCAAGATCGCTTGGAGACCCAGTACTTC.

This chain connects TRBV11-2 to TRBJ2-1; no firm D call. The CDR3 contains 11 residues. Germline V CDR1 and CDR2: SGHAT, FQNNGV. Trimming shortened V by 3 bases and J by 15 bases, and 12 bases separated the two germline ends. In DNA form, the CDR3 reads TGTGCCAGCAGCTTTTCTACAAGAGCGTTCTTC. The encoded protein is CASSFSTRAFF.

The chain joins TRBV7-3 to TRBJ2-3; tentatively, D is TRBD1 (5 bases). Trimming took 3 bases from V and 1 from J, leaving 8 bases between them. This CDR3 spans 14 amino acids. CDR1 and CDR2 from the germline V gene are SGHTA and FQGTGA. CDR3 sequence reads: CASSFQGGTDTQYF. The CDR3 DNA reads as TGTGCCAGCAGCTTCCAGGGTGGCACAGATACGCAGTATTTT.

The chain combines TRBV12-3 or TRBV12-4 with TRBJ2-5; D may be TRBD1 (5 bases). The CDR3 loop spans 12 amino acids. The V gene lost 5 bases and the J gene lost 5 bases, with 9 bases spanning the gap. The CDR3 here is CASSPPGETQYF. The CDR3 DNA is TGTGCCAGCAGTCCACCAGGGGAGACCCAGTACTTC.

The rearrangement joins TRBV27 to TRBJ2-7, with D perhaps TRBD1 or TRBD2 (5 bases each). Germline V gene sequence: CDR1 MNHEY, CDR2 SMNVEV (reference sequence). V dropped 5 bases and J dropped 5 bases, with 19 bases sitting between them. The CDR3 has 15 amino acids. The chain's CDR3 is CASSPNSGQWNEQYF. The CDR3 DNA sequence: TGTGCCAGCAGTCCCAATTCGGGGCAATGGAACGAGCAGTACTTC.

CDR3 sequence reads: CASRPGGGVDEQFF. The CDR3 nucleotides are TGTGCCAGCCGCCCTGGAGGGGGGGTAGATGAGCAGTTCTTC. The J gene is TRBJ2-1, the V gene TRBV7-3; D is perhaps TRBD2 (7 bases). V gave up 8 bases and J gave up 8 bases, with 19 bases separating them. Germline CDR1 is SGHTA and CDR2 is FQGTGA. The length of the CDR3 is 14 residues.

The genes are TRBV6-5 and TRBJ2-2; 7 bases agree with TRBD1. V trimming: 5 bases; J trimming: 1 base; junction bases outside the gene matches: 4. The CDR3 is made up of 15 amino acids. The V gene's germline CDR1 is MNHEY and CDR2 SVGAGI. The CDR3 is CASSPGTVNTGELFF. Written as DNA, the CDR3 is TGTGCCAGCAGTCCCGGGACAGTGAACACCGGGGAGCTGTTTTTT.

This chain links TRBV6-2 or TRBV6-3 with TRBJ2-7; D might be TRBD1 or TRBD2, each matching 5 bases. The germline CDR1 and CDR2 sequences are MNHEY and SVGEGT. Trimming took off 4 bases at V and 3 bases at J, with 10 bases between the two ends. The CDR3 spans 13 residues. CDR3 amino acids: CASSWGGGYEQYF. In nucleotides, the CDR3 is TGTGCCAGCAGTTGGGGCGGAGGCTACGAGCAGTACTTC.